This T cell receptor beta chain was retrieved from a study of beta chain features in type 1 diabetes. Investigators reverse transcribed all isolated RNA, so they sequenced expressed TCRB transcripts. Assay used: immunoSEQ multiplex PCR; TCRdb lists only in-frame clones, some missing. The data contain about 900,000 clones, 15% to 20% of them seen just once; the ten biggest clones take up about 0.025%. Each of the CD4+ naive, central memory, regulatory and stem cell-like memory populations was sorted via CD45RO/CCR7/CD25/CD127/CD95/CD27. Sequenced material: naive CD4+ T cells from blood. This clonotype originated in a woman aged 18 to 35 in good health.

CDR3 region: CASTPIGGWNTEAFF. CDR3 nucleotide sequence: TGTGCCAGCACGCCGATAGGGGGTTGGAACACTGAAGCTTTCTTT. The chain recombines TRBV27 with TRBJ1-1; tentatively, D is TRBD1 (6 bases). V was cut by 7 bases and J by 1 base, with 16 bases left in between. Looked up from germline, CDR1 is MNHEY and CDR2 is SMNVEV (reference sequence). The CDR3 runs to 15 residues.